This T cell receptor beta chain emerged from a study of long-term antiretroviral therapy in people with HIV. Points from the study as a whole: Clonal populations expanded prior to ART predominated within the repertoire at all time points. ART-treated samples gained diversity yet remained below transplant donor controls. In the period from 2004 to 2017, blood was collected, possibly under older ART regimens.

The CDR3 extends over 12 amino acids. Germline values: CDR1 SEHNR, CDR2 FQNEAQ (reference sequence). V lost 6 bases and J 4 bases, leaving 10 bases between the germline ends. About this clone: Its specificity is unknown.

A v3.0 immunoSEQ assay was performed at survey level. Method: immunoSEQ multiplex PCR; TCRdb's copy keeps in-frame clones and lacks some. The sample gives tens of thousands of clones, roughly 96% of which show up once; 7% to 9% is in the top ten. The source is a young man with HIV. The material was unsorted PBMCs, obtained roughly 6.3 years after starting antiretroviral therapy. This chain joins TRBV7-9 and TRBJ2-7, with D perhaps matching TRBD2 (5 bases). CDR3 residues: CASSYEGYEQYF. CDR3 in DNA: TGTGCCAGCAGTTACGAGGGTTACGAGCAGTACTTC.